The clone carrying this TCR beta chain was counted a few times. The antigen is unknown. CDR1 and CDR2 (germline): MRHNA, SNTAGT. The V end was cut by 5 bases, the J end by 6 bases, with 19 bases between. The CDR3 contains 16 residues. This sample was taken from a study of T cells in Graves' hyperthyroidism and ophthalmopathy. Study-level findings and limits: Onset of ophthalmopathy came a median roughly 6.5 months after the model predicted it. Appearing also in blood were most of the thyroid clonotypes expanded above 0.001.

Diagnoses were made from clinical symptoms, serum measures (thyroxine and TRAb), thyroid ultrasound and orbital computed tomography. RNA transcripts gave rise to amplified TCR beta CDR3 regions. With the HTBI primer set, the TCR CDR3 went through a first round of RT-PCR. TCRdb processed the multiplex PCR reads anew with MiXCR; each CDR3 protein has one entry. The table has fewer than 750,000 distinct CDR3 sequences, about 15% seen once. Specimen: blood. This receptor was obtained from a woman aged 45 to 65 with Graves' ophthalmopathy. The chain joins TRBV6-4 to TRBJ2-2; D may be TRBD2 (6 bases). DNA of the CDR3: TGTGCCAGCAGTAAACGCGGGACGGACGTAGCCGGGGAGCTGTTTTTT. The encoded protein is CASSKRGTDVAGELFF.